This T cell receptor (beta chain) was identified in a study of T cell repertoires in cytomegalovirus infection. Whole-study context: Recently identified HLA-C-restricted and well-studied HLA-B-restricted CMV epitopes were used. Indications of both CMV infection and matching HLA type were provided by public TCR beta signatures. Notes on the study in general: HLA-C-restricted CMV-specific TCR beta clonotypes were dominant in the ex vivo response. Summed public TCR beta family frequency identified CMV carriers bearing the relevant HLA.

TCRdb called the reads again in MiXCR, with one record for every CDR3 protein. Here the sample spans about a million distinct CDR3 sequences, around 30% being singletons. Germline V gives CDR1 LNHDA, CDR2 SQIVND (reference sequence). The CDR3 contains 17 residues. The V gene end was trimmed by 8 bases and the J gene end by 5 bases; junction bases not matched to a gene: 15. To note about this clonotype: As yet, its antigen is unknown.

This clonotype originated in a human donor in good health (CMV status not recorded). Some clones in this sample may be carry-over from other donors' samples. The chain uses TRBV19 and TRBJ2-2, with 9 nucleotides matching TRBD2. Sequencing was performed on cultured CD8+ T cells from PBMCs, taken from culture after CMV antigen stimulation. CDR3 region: CASGELGLAGLTGELFF. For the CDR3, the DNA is TGTGCCAGTGGGGAACTCGGGCTAGCGGGGTTAACCGGGGAGCTGTTTTTT.